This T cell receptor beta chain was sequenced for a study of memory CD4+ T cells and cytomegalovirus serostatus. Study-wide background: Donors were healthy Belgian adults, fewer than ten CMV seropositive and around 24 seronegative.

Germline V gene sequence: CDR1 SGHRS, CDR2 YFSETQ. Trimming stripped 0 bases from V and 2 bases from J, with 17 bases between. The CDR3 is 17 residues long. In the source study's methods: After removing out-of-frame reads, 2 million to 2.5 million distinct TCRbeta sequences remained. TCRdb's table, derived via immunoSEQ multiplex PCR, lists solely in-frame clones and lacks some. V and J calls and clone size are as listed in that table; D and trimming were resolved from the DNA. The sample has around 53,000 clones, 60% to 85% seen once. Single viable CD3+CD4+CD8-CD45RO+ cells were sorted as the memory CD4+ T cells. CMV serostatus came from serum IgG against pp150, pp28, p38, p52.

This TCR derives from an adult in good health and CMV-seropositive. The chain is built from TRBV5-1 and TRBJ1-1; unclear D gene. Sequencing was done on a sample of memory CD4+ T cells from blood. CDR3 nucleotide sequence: TGCGCCAGCAGCTTGGAATTTCTTGACGGGCCAAACACTGAAGCTTTCTTT. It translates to CASSLEFLDGPNTEAFF.